One sample yielded the 23 T cell receptor beta chains listed below, sequenced in a study of CD8 T cells in ankylosing spondylitis. Findings of the study overall: Ankylosing spondylitis blood appeared to be characterized by a TCR beta motif of 8 or 9 highly homologous variants.

TCRdb re-called the 5' RACE reads with MiXCR, one entry per CDR3 protein. The table shows almost 400,000 distinct CDR3 sequences, with around 22% occurring only once. These receptors' targets are unknown. What was sequenced was blood, either unsorted or a sorted T cell fraction (not recorded which). The receptors derive from a male donor with ankylosing spondylitis.

This clonotype was seen only a few times. V gene TRBV28 combines with J gene TRBJ1-2; D uncertain. This CDR3 is built from 14 residues. Germline-derived CDR1 and CDR2 are MDHEN and SYDVKM. V shed 5 bases and J shed 4 bases, with 14 bases lying between them. In DNA form, the CDR3 reads TGTGCCAGCAGTGCAGACCAGGAGTTCTATGGCTACACCTTC. Its translation is CASSADQEFYGYTF.

The chain combines TRBV12-5 with TRBJ2-1; TRBD2 might be the D (6 bases). This CDR3 has 15 residues. CDR1 is LGHNT and CDR2 is FRNRAP in the germline V gene. The ends were cut back, 6 bases at V and 8 bases at J, with 20 bases in the middle. This chain's CDR3 is CASGGGLRGSDEQFF. The CDR3, as DNA: TGTGCTAGTGGGGGGGGACTGAGGGGTAGCGATGAGCAGTTCTTC.

There are a few counts of this clonotype. The genes are TRBV10-3 and TRBJ2-7; 8 positions match TRBD2. J lost 4 bases, V lost 0 bases, and 5 bases had no gene match. This CDR3 contains 15 residues. The germline V gene has CDR1 ENHRY and CDR2 SYGVKD. The CDR3 here is CAISESEAGAYEQYF. For the CDR3, the DNA is TGTGCCATCAGTGAGTCCGAAGCGGGAGCTTACGAGCAGTACTTC.

The chain employs TRBV9 and TRBJ2-1, with 8 nucleotides matching TRBD2. CDR3 length equals 14 residues. The ends lost 2 bases at V and 5 bases at J; junction bases unmatched: 3. Per the germline V gene, CDR1 is SGDLS and CDR2 is YYNGEE. In DNA form, the CDR3 reads TGTGCCAGCAGCGTGGGGACTAGTAACAATGAGCAGTTCTTC. The encoded protein is CASSVGTSNNEQFF.

J is TRBJ2-2 and V is TRBV14; 10 positions agree with TRBD1. Germline loops: CDR1 SGHDN, CDR2 FVKESK. The CDR3 contains 16 residues. V gave up 2 bases and J gave up 10 bases; unmatched junction bases: 10. The CDR3 sequence: CASSQFSGQGGEELFF. The DNA of the CDR3 is TGTGCCAGCAGCCAATTCTCCGGACAGGGGGGCGAGGAGCTGTTTTTT.

This clonotype was seen a handful of times. V usage is TRBV7-9 and J usage is TRBJ2-1, with 9 bases lining up with TRBD2. Trimming took 8 bases from V and 9 from J; bases not matched to a gene: 14. The CDR3 contains 15 residues. Per germline, CDR1 SEHNR and CDR2 FQNEAQ (reference sequence). The CDR3 protein is CASCREAGGYFEQFF. CDR3 DNA sequence: TGTGCCAGCTGTAGGGAGGCGGGAGGGTATTTTGAGCAGTTCTTC.

The sample holds a few counts of this clonotype. V and J are TRBV5-1 and TRBJ1-4; the match to TRBD1 covers 8 bases. The CDR3 is 17 amino acids. V gave up 0 bases and J gave up 7 bases; unmatched junction bases: 11. Germline V CDR1 and CDR2: SGHRS, YFSETQ. For the CDR3, the DNA is TGCGCCAGCAGCTTGGCCTGGGCAGGGGGCGCCGGTGAAAAACTGTTTTTT. It codes for CASSLAWAGGAGEKLFF. The variable domain in full, completed from reference TRBV5-1 and TRBJ1-4, reads KAGVTQTPRYLIKTRGQQVTLSCSPISGHRSVSWYQQTPGQGLQFLFEYFSETQRNKGNFPGRFSGRQFSNSRSEMNVSTLELGDSALYLCASSLAWAGGAGEKLFFGSGTQLSVL.

This clonotype turned up a few times. V is TRBV5-1 and J is TRBJ2-1, with TRBD2 matching 11 bases. J was trimmed by 4 bases and V by 4 bases; bases with no gene match: 7. The CDR3 runs 16 residues. Germline CDR1 reads SGHRS; CDR2 reads YFSETQ. CDR3: CASSTGTSGRYNEQFF. The CDR3 DNA reads TGCGCCAGCAGCACCGGGACTAGCGGCAGATACAATGAGCAGTTCTTC. Full variable domain (missing parts from reference TRBV5-1 and TRBJ2-1): KAGVTQTPRYLIKTRGQQVTLSCSPISGHRSVSWYQQTPGQGLQFLFEYFSETQRNKGNFPGRFSGRQFSNSRSEMNVSTLELGDSALYLCASSTGTSGRYNEQFFGPGTRLTVL.

This clonotype was seen only a few times. The chain recombines TRBV2 with TRBJ2-7; D not certain. CDR1 and CDR2 from the germline V gene are SNHLY and FYNNEI. With 4 bases removed from V and 3 bases from J, the gap between germline ends came to 7 bases. This CDR3 region has 12 residues. CDR3 DNA: TGTGCCAGCAGTGTCCGCAACTACGAGCAGTACTTC. This codes for CASSVRNYEQYF.

This clonotype occurred a few times. This chain links TRBV29-1 with TRBJ1-4; 10 nucleotides align to TRBD1. The CDR3 consists of 13 residues. Per germline, CDR1 SQVTM and CDR2 ANQGSEA. The J segment lost 8 bases and the V segment lost 6 bases, leaving 6 bases of the junction unmatched. The CDR3 DNA is TGCAGCGTGGGGGACAGGGGACCAGAAAAACTGTTTTTT. This sequence encodes CSVGDRGPEKLFF.

As regards this clonotype: At one boundary the junction diverges from the germline segment, which might be a read error. The rearrangement joins TRBV10-3 to TRBJ2-7, with a tentative D call TRBD1 (5 bases). The V gene's germline CDR1 is ENHRY and CDR2 SYGVKD. There are 11 residues in the CDR3. The CDR3 DNA reads as TGCTCCGTGGCAGGGCAAGATGAGCAGTACTTC. This encodes CSVAGQDEQYF.

This clonotype was seen at least ten times. The V gene is TRBV5-1, the J gene TRBJ2-7; 9 bases are a match to TRBD2. V gave up 0 bases and J gave up 4 bases; unmatched junction bases: 2. The germline CDR1 and CDR2 sequences are SGHRS and YFSETQ. The CDR3 length is 14 residues. This chain's CDR3 is CASSLGLAEYEQYF. In nucleotides, the CDR3 is TGCGCCAGCAGCTTGGGACTAGCGGAATACGAGCAGTACTTC.

This clonotype was counted a few times. The chain links TRBV19 to TRBJ2-3; 7 bases are shared with TRBD2. Trimming removed 4 bases from V and 2 bases from J; junction bases left unmatched: 3. The CDR3 is 14 residues long. The germline V gene encodes CDR1 LNHDA and CDR2 SQIVND (reference sequence). CDR3 loop: CASSNLAATDTQYF. The CDR3 DNA follows: TGTGCCAGTAGTAATCTAGCGGCCACAGATACGCAGTATTTT.

This clonotype was observed a few times. Written as DNA, the CDR3 is TGCAGTGCTAGAGTTCCAGGGACTGAAGCTTTCTTT. Protein sequence: CSARVPGTEAFF. This chain connects TRBV20-1 to TRBJ1-1; a possible D gene is TRBD1 (5 bases). The germline V gene encodes CDR1 DFQATT and CDR2 SNEGSKA (reference sequence). V was pared by 1 base and J by 5 bases, with 8 bases between. The CDR3 consists of 12 residues.

The V and J genes are TRBV6-5 and TRBJ2-1, with D perhaps matching TRBD1 (6 bases). Per germline, CDR1 MNHEY and CDR2 SVGAGI. The V end was cut by 0 bases, the J end by 9 bases, with 15 bases between. The CDR3 is made up of 15 amino acids. The DNA of the CDR3 is TGTGCCAGCAGTTACTCTTGGCGGGTAGGGGGTGAGCAGTTCTTC. Amino acids: CASSYSWRVGGEQFF.

This clonotype was observed a few times. V and J are TRBV12-3 or TRBV12-4 and TRBJ2-7; possibly TRBD2 for D (6 bases). This CDR3 contains 18 residues. With 6 bases removed from V and 2 bases from J, the gap between germline ends came to 26 bases. CDR3 in DNA: TGTGCCAGCAGCGCCGGTAGACTGACCGGGACTCGTCCCTACGAGCAGTACTTC. It specifies CASSAGRLTGTRPYEQYF.

This clonotype was observed a handful of times. The chain is built from TRBV24-1 and TRBJ2-1, with 9 bases aligning to TRBD2. The ends lost 0 bases at V and 6 bases at J; junction bases unmatched: 5. Germline V gene sequence: CDR1 KGHDR, CDR2 SFDVKD. This CDR3 spans 16 amino acids. In DNA form, the CDR3 reads TGTGCCACCAGTGATTTGGGGCTAGCGGGAATCAATGAGCAGTTCTTC. Its protein is CATSDLGLAGINEQFF.

Only a few counts were recorded for this clonotype. The J gene is TRBJ1-5, the V gene TRBV12-3 or TRBV12-4; a possible D gene is TRBD1 (6 bases). V was clipped by 6 bases and J by 6 bases, with 15 bases between them. The CDR3 has 14 amino acids. CDR3 protein: CASRRDTVGQPQHF. CDR3 bases: TGTGCCAGCAGACGGGACACGGTGGGTCAGCCCCAGCATTTT.

The J gene is TRBJ2-7, the V gene TRBV5-1; 7 nucleotides match TRBD1. The V gene's germline CDR1 is SGHRS and CDR2 YFSETQ. With V trimmed by 4 bases and J by 6 bases, 7 bases remained unmatched. The length of the CDR3 is 13 residues. The CDR3 here is CASSPLTGPEQYF. In nucleotides, the CDR3 is TGCGCCAGCAGCCCACTGACAGGGCCCGAGCAGTACTTC. The full variable domain, with the rest looked up from reference TRBV5-1 and TRBJ2-7, is KAGVTQTPRYLIKTRGQQVTLSCSPISGHRSVSWYQQTPGQGLQFLFEYFSETQRNKGNFPGRFSGRQFSNSRSEMNVSTLELGDSALYLCASSPLTGPEQYFGPGTRLTVT.

At least ten counts were recorded for this clonotype. The rearrangement uses TRBV5-1 and TRBJ2-3, with D unclear. Germline values: CDR1 SGHRS, CDR2 YFSETQ. V was cut by 2 bases and J by 4 bases, with 5 bases left in between. The CDR3 has 12 residues. CDR3 sequence (DNA): TGCGCCAGCAGCTTCCACCCAGATACGCAGTATTTT. Encoded protein: CASSFHPDTQYF.

The table lists this clonotype with many counts. The chain joins TRBV18 to TRBJ2-5, with 9 bases matching TRBD1. Germline CDR1 and CDR2: KGHSH and LQKENI. Germline trimming cut 6 bases from V and 1 base from J; bases unmatched to any gene: 6. This CDR3 comprises 15 residues. DNA for the CDR3: TGTGCCAGCTCGCCAGGGACAGGGCTCCAAGAGACCCAGTACTTC. It encodes CASSPGTGLQETQYF.

This clonotype was seen a few times. The chain has TRBV29-1 and TRBJ2-7; D might be TRBD2 (5 bases). CDR1 is SQVTM, CDR2 ANQGSEA, per germline. The V end was cut by 5 bases, the J end by 5 bases, with 25 bases between. The CDR3 is made up of 16 amino acids. CDR3 loop: CSVNLGGEFAKDEQYF. DNA for the CDR3: TGCAGCGTTAATCTAGGTGGGGAGTTCGCTAAGGACGAGCAGTACTTC.

This clonotype has just a few counts. This sequence joins TRBV12-3 or TRBV12-4 and TRBJ1-5; D perhaps matches TRBD1 (5 bases). V gave up 6 bases and J gave up 1 base, with 16 bases separating them. CDR3 size: 16 residues. The CDR3 protein is CASSLGGAGSNQPQHF. The DNA of the CDR3 is TGTGCCAGCAGCCTGGGGGGTGCAGGGAGCAATCAGCCCCAGCATTTT.